Listed below are T cell receptor beta chains from one sample, sequenced in a study of long-term antiretroviral therapy in people with HIV. Assay: immunoSEQ multiplex PCR; the TCRdb copy retains only in-frame clones and omits some. The repertoire includes about 17,000 clones, 79% of them detected once, and 8% sits in the top ten. The sequencing here drew on unsorted PBMCs, taken at the start of antiretroviral therapy. These receptor sequences come from a man in his thirties or forties with HIV. CDR3s include the opening cysteine and the closing phenylalanine or tryptophan. D genes are given only for firm matches. Expanded clones are given a class, and other clones once, few, many or no size at all.

abundance	j_gene	d_gene	v_gene	CDR3nt	CDR3aa
once	TRBJ2-2	NA	TRBV4-3	TGCGCCAGCAGCCAAGAAGGCGGGTTTACCGGGGAGCTGTTTTTT	CASSQEGGFTGELFF
NA	TRBJ2-7	NA	TRBV11-2	TGTGCCAGCAGCTTAGGGTTCAGTGGGTCCTACGAGCAGTACTTC	CASSLGFSGSYEQYF
NA	TRBJ2-2	TRBD1	TRBV4-3	TGCGCCAGCAGCCTCGTTTGGGTCAGGGACAGGGTTCCCGGGGAGCTGTTTTTT	CASSLVWVRDRVPGELFF
few	TRBJ1-2	NA	TRBV19	TGTGCCAGTAGCAGGGACTCTGGCTACACCTTC	CASSRDSGYTF
few	TRBJ1-4	TRBD1	TRBV7-9	TGTGCCAGCAGCTTCGGGACAGGGGCATTGAATGAAAAACTGTTTTTT	CASSFGTGALNEKLFF
NA	TRBJ1-2	NA	TRBV19	TGTGCCAGTAGTCTCCAATGGCAGACACGTGACGGCTACACCTTC	CASSLQWQTRDGYTF
NA	TRBJ1-2	NA	TRBV28	TGTGCCAGCAGTTTAGGGACCGGCCGAGGCTACACCTTC	CASSLGTGRGYTF
NA	TRBJ2-3	NA	TRBV4-3	TGCGCCAGCAGCCAATCCGTCGGGTCAGATACGCAGTATTTT	CASSQSVGSDTQYF
NA	TRBJ1-5	NA	TRBV4-1	TGCGCCAGCAGCGGGAGGGCGGGGAGCAATCAGCCCCAGCATTTT	CASSGRAGSNQPQHF
NA	TRBJ2-5	NA	TRBV7-9	TGTGCCAGCAGCTTAGACCAGTTATTAGAGACCCAGTACTTC	CASSLDQLLETQYF
NA	TRBJ2-1	TRBD2	TRBV19	TGTGCCAGTAGTATTCTCCTAGCGGGGGGGAATGAGCAGTTCTTC	CASSILLAGGNEQFF
NA	TRBJ2-1	NA	TRBV19	TGTGCCAGTAGCCTAGCTACCTCCTACAATGAGCAGTTCTTC	CASSLATSYNEQFF
NA	TRBJ2-1	TRBD2	TRBV7-2	TGTGCCAGCAGCTTAGACGGACTAGCGGGTTACAATGAGCAGTTCTTC	CASSLDGLAGYNEQFF
NA	TRBJ2-1	TRBD1	TRBV7-9	TGTGCCAGCAGCTTACCCTCAGACAGGGGTCACAATGAGCAGTTCTTC	CASSLPSDRGHNEQFF
NA	TRBJ2-1	TRBD2	TRBV2	TGTGCCAGCAGCCGACTAGCGGGAGATGTCCCCGGGGAGCAGTTCTTC	CASSRLAGDVPGEQFF
NA	TRBJ2-1	NA	TRBV6-5	TGTGCCAGCAGTTCCGAATCCCCAAGCTCCTACAATGAGCAGTTCTTC	CASSSESPSSYNEQFF
NA	TRBJ2-1	NA	TRBV30	TGTGCCTGGAGTGGGCGACGAACCAAGGGTAACAATGAGCAGTTCTTC	CAWSGRRTKGNNEQFF
few	TRBJ2-3	TRBD2	TRBV4-3	TGCGCCAGCAGCCAGGGACTAGTAGCAGATACGCAGTATTTT	CASSQGLVADTQYF
NA	TRBJ1-1	NA	TRBV5-1	TGCGCCAGCACCTCCGGGACGAACCATAGGCCCACTGAAGCTTTCTTT	CASTSGTNHRPTEAFF
NA	TRBJ1-5	TRBD1	TRBV30	TGTGCCTGGAGTGGGGGACAGGGGAGTTATCAGCCCCAGCATTTT	CAWSGGQGSYQPQHF
NA	TRBJ2-7	TRBD2	TRBV18	TGTGCCAGCTCACCCAGGACTAGCGGGAGTTCGTCCTACGAGCAGTACTTC	CASSPRTSGSSSYEQYF
NA	TRBJ2-5	NA	TRBV18	TGTGCCAGCTCACCCGGAGCGGGAGAGACCCAGTACTTC	CASSPGAGETQYF
NA	TRBJ2-7	TRBD1	TRBV6-1	TGTGCCAGCAGCCTTTCCGGGACAGGGGCCTACGAGCAGTACTTC	CASSLSGTGAYEQYF
NA	TRBJ1-5	TRBD1	TRBV5-8	TGTGCCAGCAGCCTCAGGGGGCCGGGGAGCAATCAGCCCCAGCATTTT	CASSLRGPGSNQPQHF
NA	TRBJ2-1	TRBD2	TRBV27	TGTGCCAGCAGTTTAGTCGGCGGGAGCAATGAGCAGTTCTTC	CASSLVGGSNEQFF
NA	TRBJ2-7	NA	TRBV4-3	TGCGCCAGCAGCCAATCGCTGGGGGCTGTCGAGCAGTACTTC	CASSQSLGAVEQYF
NA	TRBJ2-7	NA	TRBV6-1	TGTGCCAGCAGTGAATCGGGATGGGGCGCCTACGAGCAGTACTTC	CASSESGWGAYEQYF
few	TRBJ2-7	NA	TRBV28	TGTGCCATGGGCTACGAGCAGTACTTC	CAMGYEQYF
NA	TRBJ1-1	NA	TRBV9	TGTGCCAGCAGCCAGACGGGAACCCGGGGCACTGAAGCTTTCTTT	CASSQTGTRGTEAFF
NA	TRBJ1-1	NA	TRBV6-1	TGTGCCAGCAGCTGGACGGAAAGAAAGAACACTGAAGCTTTCTTT	CASSWTERKNTEAFF
NA	TRBJ2-7	NA	TRBV7-3	TGTGCCAGCAGCCAAGGGCCCAGCTACGAGCAGTACTTC	CASSQGPSYEQYF
few	TRBJ2-7	TRBD1	TRBV6-6	TGTGCCAGCAGCCAGGGGGAGTCCTACGAGCAGTACTTC	CASSQGESYEQYF
NA	TRBJ1-4	NA	TRBV6-1	TGTGCCAGCAGTGAACGACGGGAGGAAAAACTGTTTTTT	CASSERREEKLFF
NA	TRBJ1-3	TRBD1	TRBV5-1	TGCGCCAGCAGCTTGACATCAGGGGGCGCCGCGGGAAACACCATATATTTT	CASSLTSGGAAGNTIYF
NA	TRBJ2-7	NA	TRBV5-4	TGTGCCAGCAGCTCGAACCCCCCGGGACGCTTCTACGAGCAGTACTTC	CASSSNPPGRFYEQYF
NA	TRBJ1-6	NA	TRBV14	TGTGCCAGCAGCCAAGGGGAAGGACAGAAGAGCTCCTATAATTCACCCCTCCACTTT	CASSQGEGQKSSYNSPLHF
NA	TRBJ2-7	TRBD1	TRBV29-1	TGCAGCGTTGAGGTACAGGGGGACAACGAGCAGTACTTC	CSVEVQGDNEQYF
NA	TRBJ2-2	NA	TRBV27	TGTGCCAGCAGTTCAACATGGGGCACCGGGGAGCTGTTTTTT	CASSSTWGTGELFF
NA	TRBJ2-3	TRBD2	TRBV4-3	TGCGCCAGCAGCCACATACTAGCGGGCCGTAGCACAGATACGCAGTATTTT	CASSHILAGRSTDTQYF
NA	TRBJ2-1	NA	TRBV25-1	TGTGCCAGTGCCCCGGACAACTACAATGAGCAGTTCTTC	CASAPDNYNEQFF
NA	TRBJ1-5	NA	TRBV27	TGTGCCACCTCAAGACGACCCGAAGGCAATCAGCCCCAGCATTTT	CATSRRPEGNQPQHF
once	TRBJ1-1	NA	TRBV2	TGTGCCAGCAGGACTGATATGAACACTGAAGCTTTCTTT	CASRTDMNTEAFF
NA	TRBJ1-2	NA	TRBV14	TGTGCCAGCAGCCAAGATCCGGTCGGGGCCAGCAACTATGGCTACACCTTC	CASSQDPVGASNYGYTF
NA	TRBJ2-7	NA	TRBV5-8	TGTGCCAGCAGCTTGGCCGGGATATCGAGAACCGCGAAGCAGTACTTC	CASSLAGISRTAKQYF
NA	TRBJ2-7	TRBD2	TRBV6-1	TGTGCCAGCAGTGAAGTGGGAGGGGCCTCCTACGAGCAGTACTTC	CASSEVGGASYEQYF
NA	TRBJ1-5	NA	TRBV19	TGTGCCAGTAGTATAGGTGACCCGACAGGCGGCAATCAGCCCCAGCATTTT	CASSIGDPTGGNQPQHF
NA	TRBJ1-3	TRBD1	TRBV6-5	TGTGCCAGCAGTTCCGCGGCAGGGGGCAAGAACACCATATATTTT	CASSSAAGGKNTIYF
NA	TRBJ2-3	NA	TRBV10-2	TGCGCCAGCAGTGAACAACAGGGGACTAGCACAGATACGCAGTATTTT	CASSEQQGTSTDTQYF
NA	TRBJ2-6	NA	TRBV7-3	TGTGCCAGCAGCCTCACCTCTGGGGCCAACGTCCTGACTTTC	CASSLTSGANVLTF